Given below is one TCR beta chain in context. The table came from immunoSEQ multiplex PCR; TCRdb's copy has only in-frame clones and leaves some out. The profile shows under 55,000 clones, 80% to 85% of them singletons. J lost 0 bases, V lost 4 bases, and 9 bases had no gene match. The germline V gene encodes CDR1 LGHNA and CDR2 YNFKEQ. This CDR3 has 18 amino acids. The sort gate was single viable CD3+CD4+CD8-CD45RO+ cells for memory CD4+ T cells. The data are from a study of memory CD4+ T cells and cytomegalovirus serostatus. The sequenced sample was memory CD4+ T cells from blood. This TCR was sampled from an adult in good health and CMV-seropositive. The chain joins TRBV4-2 to TRBJ2-5; 12 positions agree with TRBD2. CDR3 sequence (DNA): TGTGCCAGCAGCCCAGCCCGGGGACTAGCGGGTTACCAAGAGACCCAGTACTTC. As protein: CASSPARGLAGYQETQYF.